A selection of T cell receptor beta chains follows, all from one sample in a study of blood T cell repertoires in COVID-19. Clones were read by immunoSEQ multiplex PCR, and TCRdb kept only the in-frame ones, dropping some. The profile shows about 370,000 clones, 80% to 90% of them singletons. The sequencing input was peripheral blood. These receptors all come from a woman aged 30 to 39 with COVID-19, enrolled during active disease. The CDR3 runs from the conserved cysteine through the conserved F or W. The D gene is left open where the match is weak. Where a row states a size, it is once, few, many or the class of an expanded clone; other rows omit it.

clone_size	v_call	d_call	j_call	cdr3_aa	cdr3_nt
.	TRBV4-2	TRBD1	TRBJ1-1	CASSQDVGRGIPSGTEAFF	TGTGCCAGCAGCCAAGACGTCGGCAGGGGGATACCGTCGGGCACTGAAGCTTTCTTT
.	TRBV11-2	.	TRBJ1-2	CASSLLAEDYGYTF	TGTGCCAGCAGCTTATTGGCAGAGGACTATGGCTACACCTTC
.	TRBV4-1	TRBD2	TRBJ2-1	CASSHVSLAGDGDEQFF	TGCGCCAGCAGCCACGTTTCACTAGCGGGAGACGGGGATGAGCAGTTCTTC
.	TRBV9	TRBD2	TRBJ2-1	CASSVEGAGPLNEQFF	TGTGCCAGCAGCGTAGAAGGAGCGGGGCCACTCAATGAGCAGTTCTTC
.	TRBV2	.	TRBJ2-5	CASAVGRGHGQETQYF	TGTGCCAGCGCCGTCGGGCGGGGGCATGGTCAAGAGACCCAGTACTTC
.	TRBV7-2	TRBD1	TRBJ1-5	CASSLEGTGLGQPQHF	TGTGCCAGCAGCTTAGAGGGGACAGGGTTGGGTCAGCCCCAGCATTTT
.	TRBV10-3	.	TRBJ1-2	CAISESSGSNYGYTF	TGTGCCATCAGTGAGTCGTCAGGATCTAACTATGGCTACACCTTC
.	TRBV2	.	TRBJ2-4	CASSPVISQGAKNIQYF	TGTGCCAGCAGCCCGGTTATCTCCCAGGGTGCCAAAAACATTCAGTACTTC
.	TRBV6-5	.	TRBJ2-5	CASSYSMGEETQYF	TGTGCCAGCAGTTACTCGATGGGAGAAGAGACCCAGTACTTC
.	TRBV5-6	.	TRBJ2-5	CASSLYIRETQYF	TGTGCCAGCAGCTTGTATATCAGAGAGACCCAGTACTTC
.	TRBV9	TRBD1	TRBJ1-1	CASSVDPGGPNTEAFF	TGTGCCAGCAGCGTGGATCCAGGGGGCCCGAACACTGAAGCTTTCTTT
.	TRBV7-8	.	TRBJ2-1	CASSFSRYTGNEQFF	TGTGCCAGCAGCTTTTCCCGGTACACGGGGAATGAGCAGTTCTTC
.	TRBV28	.	TRBJ1-2	CASSFIQGGDNYGYTF	TGTGCCAGCAGTTTCATCCAGGGCGGGGATAACTATGGCTACACCTTC
.	TRBV14	.	TRBJ2-1	CASSQGVTSFNEQFF	TGTGCCAGCAGCCAAGGGGTCACTAGCTTCAATGAGCAGTTCTTC
.	TRBV24-1	.	TRBJ2-2	CATGRGVANTGELFF	TGTGCCACCGGGCGCGGGGTGGCGAACACCGGGGAGCTGTTTTTT
.	TRBV19	.	TRBJ2-1	CASSIRTVQWIRNEQFF	TGTGCCAGTAGTATCCGGACAGTGCAATGGATTAGGAATGAGCAGTTCTTC
.	TRBV4-2	.	TRBJ2-7	CASSQDLEGHEQYF	TGTGCCAGCAGCCAAGATCTGGAGGGCCACGAGCAGTACTTC
few	TRBV18	.	TRBJ1-3	CASSPPSADTIYF	TGTGCCAGCTCACCACCGAGCGCGGACACCATATATTTT
.	TRBV5-1	.	TRBJ2-1	CASTEGGVDNEQFF	TGCGCCAGCACAGAGGGCGGGGTCGACAATGAGCAGTTCTTC
.	TRBV3-1/TRBV3-2	.	TRBJ2-6	CASSQREAGANVLTF	TGTGCCAGCAGCCAGCGTGAGGCTGGGGCCAACGTCCTGACTTTC
few	TRBV7-9	TRBD2	TRBJ2-2	CASSSTSGPTGELFF	TGTGCCAGCAGCTCGACTAGCGGGCCTACCGGGGAGCTGTTTTTT
.	TRBV9	TRBD2	TRBJ2-3	CASSVAPSGTTDTQYF	TGTGCCAGCAGCGTAGCGCCTAGCGGAACCACAGATACGCAGTATTTT